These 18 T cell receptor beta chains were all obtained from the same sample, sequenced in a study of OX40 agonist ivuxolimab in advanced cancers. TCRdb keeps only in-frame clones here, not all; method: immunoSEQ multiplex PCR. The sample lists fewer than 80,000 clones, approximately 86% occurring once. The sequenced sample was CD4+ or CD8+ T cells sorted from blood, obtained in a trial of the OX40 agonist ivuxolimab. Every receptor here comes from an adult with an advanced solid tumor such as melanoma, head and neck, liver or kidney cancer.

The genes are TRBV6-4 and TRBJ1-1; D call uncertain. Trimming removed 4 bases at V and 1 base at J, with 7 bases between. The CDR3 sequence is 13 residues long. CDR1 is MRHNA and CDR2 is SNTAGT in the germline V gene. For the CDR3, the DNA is TGTGCCAGCAGTGTGCGGGGGAACACTGAAGCTTTCTTT. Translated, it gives CASSVRGNTEAFF.

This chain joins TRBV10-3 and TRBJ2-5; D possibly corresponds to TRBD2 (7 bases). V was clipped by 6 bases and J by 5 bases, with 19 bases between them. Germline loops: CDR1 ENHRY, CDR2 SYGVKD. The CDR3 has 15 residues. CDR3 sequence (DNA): TGTGCCATCAGCGATGGGACTAAGGGGGAGGAGACCCAGTACTTC. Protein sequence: CAISDGTKGEETQYF.

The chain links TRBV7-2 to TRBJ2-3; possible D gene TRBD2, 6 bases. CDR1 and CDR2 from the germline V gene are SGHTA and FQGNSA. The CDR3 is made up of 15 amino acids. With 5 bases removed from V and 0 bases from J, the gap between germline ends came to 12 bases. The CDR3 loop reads CASSVGRPSTDTQYF. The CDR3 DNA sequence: TGTGCCAGCAGCGTAGGGAGGCCGAGCACAGATACGCAGTATTTT. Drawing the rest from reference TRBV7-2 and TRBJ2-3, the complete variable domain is GAGVSQSPSNKVTEKGKDVELRCDPISGHTALYWYRQSLGQGLEFLIYFQGNSAPDKSGLPSDRFSAERTGGSVSTLTIQRTQQEDSAVYLCASSVGRPSTDTQYFGPGTRLTVL.

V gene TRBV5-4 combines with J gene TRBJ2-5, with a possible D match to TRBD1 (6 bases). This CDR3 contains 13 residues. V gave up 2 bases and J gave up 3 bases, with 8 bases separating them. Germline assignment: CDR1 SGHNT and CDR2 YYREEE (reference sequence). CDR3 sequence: CASSLKGEETQYF. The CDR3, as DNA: TGTGCCAGCAGCTTAAAGGGGGAAGAGACCCAGTACTTC.

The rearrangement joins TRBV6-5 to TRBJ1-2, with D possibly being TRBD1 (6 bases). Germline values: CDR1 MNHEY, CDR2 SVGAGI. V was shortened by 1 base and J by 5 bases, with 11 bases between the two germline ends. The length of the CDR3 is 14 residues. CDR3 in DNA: TGTGCCAGCAGTTACTACGGGACAAATTATGGCTACACCTTC. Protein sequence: CASSYYGTNYGYTF.

CDR3 in DNA: TGCGCCAGCAGCCTAGGGGTCGGGGACACTGAAGCTTTCTTT. Translation gives CASSLGVGDTEAFF. The chain links TRBV5-1 to TRBJ1-1, with D tentatively TRBD1 (5 bases). CDR1 is SGHRS, CDR2 YFSETQ, per germline. Trimming stripped 4 bases from V and 3 bases from J, with 13 bases between. This CDR3 has 14 amino acids.

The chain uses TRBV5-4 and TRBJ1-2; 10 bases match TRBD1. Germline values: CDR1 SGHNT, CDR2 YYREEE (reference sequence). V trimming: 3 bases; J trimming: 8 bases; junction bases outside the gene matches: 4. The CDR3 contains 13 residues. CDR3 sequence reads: CASSWDRGDGYTF. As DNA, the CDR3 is TGTGCCAGCAGCTGGGACAGGGGAGACGGCTACACCTTC.

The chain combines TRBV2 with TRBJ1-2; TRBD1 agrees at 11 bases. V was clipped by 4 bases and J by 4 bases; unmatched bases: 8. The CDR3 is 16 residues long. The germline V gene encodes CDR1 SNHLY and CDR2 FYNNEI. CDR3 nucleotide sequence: TGTGCCAGCAGTGGCACGGGACAGGGGGAGTTCTATGGCTACACCTTC. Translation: CASSGTGQGEFYGYTF.

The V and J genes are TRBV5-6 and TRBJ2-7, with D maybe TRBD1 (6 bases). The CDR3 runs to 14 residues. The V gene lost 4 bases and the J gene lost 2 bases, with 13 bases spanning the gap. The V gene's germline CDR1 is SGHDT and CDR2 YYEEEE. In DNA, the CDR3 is TGTGCCAGCAGCCAGGGGCTGCGACCCTACGAGCAGTACTTC. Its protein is CASSQGLRPYEQYF. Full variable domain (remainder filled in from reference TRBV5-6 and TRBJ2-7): DAGVTQSPTHLIKTRGQQVTLRCSPKSGHDTVSWYQQALGQGPQFIFQYYEEEERQRGNFPDRFSGHQFPNYSSELNVNALLLGDSALYLCASSQGLRPYEQYFGPGTRLTVT.

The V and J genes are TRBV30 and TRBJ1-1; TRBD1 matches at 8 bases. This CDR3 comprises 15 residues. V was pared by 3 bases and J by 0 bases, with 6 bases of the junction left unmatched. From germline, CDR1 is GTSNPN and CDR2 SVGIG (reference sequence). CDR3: CAWRPRTGLNTEAFF. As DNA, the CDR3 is TGTGCCTGGAGACCGAGGACAGGGCTGAACACTGAAGCTTTCTTT. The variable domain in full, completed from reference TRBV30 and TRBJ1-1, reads SQTIHQWPATLVQPVGSPLSLECTVEGTSNPNLYWYRQAAGRGLQLLFYSVGIGQISSEVPQNLSASRPQDRQFILSSKKLLLSDSGFYLCAWRPRTGLNTEAFFGQGTRLTVV.

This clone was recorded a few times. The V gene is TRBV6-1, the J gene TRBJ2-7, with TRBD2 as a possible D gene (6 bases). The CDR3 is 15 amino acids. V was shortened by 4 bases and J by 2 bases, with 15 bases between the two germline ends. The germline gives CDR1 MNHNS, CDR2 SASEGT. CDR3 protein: CASSGSGTVAYEQYF. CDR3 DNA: TGTGCCAGCAGTGGATCCGGGACTGTCGCCTACGAGCAGTACTTC.

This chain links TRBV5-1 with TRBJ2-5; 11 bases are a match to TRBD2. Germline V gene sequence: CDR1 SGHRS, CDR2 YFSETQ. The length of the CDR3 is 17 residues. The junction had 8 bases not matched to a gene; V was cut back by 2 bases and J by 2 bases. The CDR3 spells CASSFSGGARSQETQYF. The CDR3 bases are TGCGCCAGCAGCTTTAGCGGGGGGGCCCGTTCGCAAGAGACCCAGTACTTC. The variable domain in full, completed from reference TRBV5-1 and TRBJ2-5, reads KAGVTQTPRYLIKTRGQQVTLSCSPISGHRSVSWYQQTPGQGLQFLFEYFSETQRNKGNFPGRFSGRQFSNSRSEMNVSTLELGDSALYLCASSFSGGARSQETQYFGPGTRLLVL.

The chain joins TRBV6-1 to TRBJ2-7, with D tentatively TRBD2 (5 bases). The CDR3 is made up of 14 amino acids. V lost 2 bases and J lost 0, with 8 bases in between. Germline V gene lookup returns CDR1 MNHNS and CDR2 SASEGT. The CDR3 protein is CASSEQAGSYEQYF. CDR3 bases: TGTGCCAGCAGTGAACAGGCGGGCTCCTACGAGCAGTACTTC.

This CDR3 reads CASNVNTGEWNEQYF. The CDR3 DNA reads TGTGCCAGCAACGTTAACACAGGGGAGTGGAACGAGCAGTACTTC. J is TRBJ2-7 and V is TRBV5-8; 7 bases line up with TRBD1. The germline V gene has CDR1 SGHTS and CDR2 YDEGEE. Germline trimming cut 6 bases from V and 5 bases from J; bases unmatched to any gene: 14. The CDR3 is made up of 15 amino acids.

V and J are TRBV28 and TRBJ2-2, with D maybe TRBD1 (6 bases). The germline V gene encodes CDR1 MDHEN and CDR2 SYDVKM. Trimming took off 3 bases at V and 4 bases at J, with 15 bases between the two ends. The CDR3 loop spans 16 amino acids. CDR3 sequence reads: CASSFSGGRGTGELFF. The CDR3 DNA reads TGTGCCAGCAGTTTTAGTGGGGGCCGGGGCACCGGGGAGCTGTTTTTT.

The CDR3 sequence: CASKGTGGRAEQYF. CDR3 bases: TGTGCCAGCAAGGGGACAGGGGGACGCGCCGAGCAGTACTTC. The V gene is TRBV2, the J gene TRBJ2-7; the match to TRBD1 covers 11 bases. Trimming removed 7 bases from V and 6 bases from J; junction bases left unmatched: 8. Germline V gives CDR1 SNHLY, CDR2 FYNNEI. This CDR3 is 14 amino acids long.

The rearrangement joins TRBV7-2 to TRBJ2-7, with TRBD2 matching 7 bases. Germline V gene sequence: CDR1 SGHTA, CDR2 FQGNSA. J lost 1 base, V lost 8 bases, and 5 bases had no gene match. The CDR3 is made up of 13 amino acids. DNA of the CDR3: TGTGCCAGCGGGATAGCGGGTTCCTACGAGCAGTACTTC. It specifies CASGIAGSYEQYF.

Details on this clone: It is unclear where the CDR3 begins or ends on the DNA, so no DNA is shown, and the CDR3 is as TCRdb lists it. CDR3 region: CSVAGGSLGVF. The V call is TRBV29-1, the J call TRBJ2-1. Germline CDR1 and CDR2: SQVTM and ANQGSEA. The CDR3 spans 11 amino acids, including both terminal residues.